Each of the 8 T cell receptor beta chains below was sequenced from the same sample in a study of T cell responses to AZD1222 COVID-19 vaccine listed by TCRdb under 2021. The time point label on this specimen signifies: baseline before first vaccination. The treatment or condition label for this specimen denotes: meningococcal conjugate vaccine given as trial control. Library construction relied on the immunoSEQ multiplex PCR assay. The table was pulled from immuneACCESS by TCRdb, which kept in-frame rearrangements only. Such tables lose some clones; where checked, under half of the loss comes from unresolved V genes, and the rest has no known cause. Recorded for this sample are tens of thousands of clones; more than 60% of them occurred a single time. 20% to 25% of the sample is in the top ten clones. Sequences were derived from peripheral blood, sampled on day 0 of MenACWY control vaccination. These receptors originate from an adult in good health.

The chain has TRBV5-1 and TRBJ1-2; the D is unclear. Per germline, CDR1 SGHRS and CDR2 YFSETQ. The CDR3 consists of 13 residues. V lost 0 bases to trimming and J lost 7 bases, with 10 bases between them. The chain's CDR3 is CASSLESRGGYTF. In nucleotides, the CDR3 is TGCGCCAGCAGCTTGGAATCTCGGGGTGGCTACACCTTC.

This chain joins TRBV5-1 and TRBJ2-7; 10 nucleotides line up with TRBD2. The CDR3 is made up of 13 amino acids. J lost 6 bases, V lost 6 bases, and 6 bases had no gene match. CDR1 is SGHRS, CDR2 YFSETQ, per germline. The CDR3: CASTKAGGSEQYF. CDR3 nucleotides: TGCGCCAGCACGAAAGCGGGAGGGAGCGAGCAGTACTTC.

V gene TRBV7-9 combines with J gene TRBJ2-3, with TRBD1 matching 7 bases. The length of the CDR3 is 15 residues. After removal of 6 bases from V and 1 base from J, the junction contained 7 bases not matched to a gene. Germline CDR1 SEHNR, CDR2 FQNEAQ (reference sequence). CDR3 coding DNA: TGTGCCAGCAGTTCTACAGGGGTCGGCACAGATACGCAGTATTTT. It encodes CASSSTGVGTDTQYF.

The CDR3 spells CASSVRLAGHTDTQYF. The CDR3 DNA reads as TGTGCCAGCAGCGTACGACTAGCGGGGCACACAGATACGCAGTATTTT. The V gene is TRBV13, the J gene TRBJ2-3; 11 bases line up with TRBD2. The germline gives CDR1 PRHDT, CDR2 FYEKMQ (reference sequence). J gave up 2 bases and V 5 bases, and 6 bases lay outside the gene matches. CDR3 length: 16 amino acids.

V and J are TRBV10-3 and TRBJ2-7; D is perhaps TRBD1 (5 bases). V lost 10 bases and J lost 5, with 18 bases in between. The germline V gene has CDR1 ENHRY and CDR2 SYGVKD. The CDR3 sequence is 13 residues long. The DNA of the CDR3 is TGTGCCACGTCCGGGCAGGGTTGGAACGAGCAGTACGTC. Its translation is CATSGQGWNEQYV.

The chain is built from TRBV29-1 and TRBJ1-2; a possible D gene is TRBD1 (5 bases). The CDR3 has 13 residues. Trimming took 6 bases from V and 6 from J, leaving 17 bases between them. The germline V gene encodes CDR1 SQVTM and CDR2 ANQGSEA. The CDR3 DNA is TGCAGCGTGGGGACCGCGGGGCCGAATGGCTACACCTTC. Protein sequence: CSVGTAGPNGYTF. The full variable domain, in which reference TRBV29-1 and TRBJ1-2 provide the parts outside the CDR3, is SAVISQKPSRDICQRGTSLTIQCQVDSQVTMMFWYRQQPGQSLTLIATANQGSEATYESGFVIDKFPISRPNLTFSTLTVSNMSPEDSSIYLCSVGTAGPNGYTFGSGTRLTVV.

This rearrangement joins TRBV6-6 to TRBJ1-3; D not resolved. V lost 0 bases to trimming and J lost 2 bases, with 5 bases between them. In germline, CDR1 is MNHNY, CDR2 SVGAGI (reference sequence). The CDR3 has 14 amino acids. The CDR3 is CASSYSATGNTIYF. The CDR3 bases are TGTGCCAGCAGTTACTCGGCGACTGGAAACACCATATATTTT.

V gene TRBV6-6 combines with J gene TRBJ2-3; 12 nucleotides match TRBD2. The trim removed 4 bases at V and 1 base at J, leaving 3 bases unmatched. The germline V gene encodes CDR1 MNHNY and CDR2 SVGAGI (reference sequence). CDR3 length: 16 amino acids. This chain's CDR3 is CASSSRLAGGTDTQYF. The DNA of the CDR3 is TGTGCCAGCAGTTCCCGACTAGCGGGGGGCACAGATACGCAGTATTTT.